The present T cell receptor beta chain was sequenced within a study of T cells expressing NK-cell markers. The CDR3 has 15 amino acids. CDR1 and CDR2 from the germline V gene are MRHNA and SNTAGT. Each CDR3 protein gets one entry in TCRdb, which reprocessed the 5' RACE reads and gives no DNA. The repertoire table contains 300,000 to 450,000 distinct CDR3 sequences. This TCR came from a man aged 18-69 years in good health. The gene calls are TRBV6-4 and TRBJ2-3; the TCRdb call, TRBD2, lacks DNA for checking. Sequences were obtained from blood T cells: a sorted CD56 or NKG2C T cell subset, CD4+ or CD8+ T cells, or bulk PBMC T cells (not recorded which). CDR3 sequence reads: CASSEDTGRADTQYF.